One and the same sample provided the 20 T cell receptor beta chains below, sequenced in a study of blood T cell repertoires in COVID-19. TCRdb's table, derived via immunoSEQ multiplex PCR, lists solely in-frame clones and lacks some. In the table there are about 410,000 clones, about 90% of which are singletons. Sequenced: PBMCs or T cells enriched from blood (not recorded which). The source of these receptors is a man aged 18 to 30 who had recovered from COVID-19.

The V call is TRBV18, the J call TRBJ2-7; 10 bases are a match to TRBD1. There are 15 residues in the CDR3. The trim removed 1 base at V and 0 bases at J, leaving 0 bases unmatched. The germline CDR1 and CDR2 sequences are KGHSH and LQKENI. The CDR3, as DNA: TGTGCCAGCTCACCACGGGACAGGGGCTCCTACGAGCAGTACTTC. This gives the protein CASSPRDRGSYEQYF.

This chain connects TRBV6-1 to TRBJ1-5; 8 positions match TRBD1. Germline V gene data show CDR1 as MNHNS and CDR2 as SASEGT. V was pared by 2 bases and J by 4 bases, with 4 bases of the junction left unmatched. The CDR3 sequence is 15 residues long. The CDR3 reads CASSELTGDNQPQHF. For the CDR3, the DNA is TGTGCCAGCAGTGAATTGACAGGGGATAATCAGCCCCAGCATTTT.

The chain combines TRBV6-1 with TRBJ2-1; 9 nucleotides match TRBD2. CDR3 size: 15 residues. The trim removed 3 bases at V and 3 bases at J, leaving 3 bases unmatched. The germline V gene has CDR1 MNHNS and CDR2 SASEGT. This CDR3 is CASSDISGSYNEQFF. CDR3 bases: TGTGCCAGCAGTGATATTAGCGGGAGCTACAATGAGCAGTTCTTC.

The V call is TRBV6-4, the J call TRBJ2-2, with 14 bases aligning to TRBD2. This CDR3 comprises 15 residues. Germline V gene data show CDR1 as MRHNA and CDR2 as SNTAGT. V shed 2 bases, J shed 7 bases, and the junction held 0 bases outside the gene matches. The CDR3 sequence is CASSDGTSGSGELFF. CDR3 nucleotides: TGTGCCAGCAGTGACGGGACTAGCGGGAGCGGGGAGCTGTTTTTT.

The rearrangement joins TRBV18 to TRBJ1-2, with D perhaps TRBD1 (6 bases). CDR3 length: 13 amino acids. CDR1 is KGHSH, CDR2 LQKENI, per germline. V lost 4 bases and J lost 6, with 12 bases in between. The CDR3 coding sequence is TGTGCCAGCTCACAGACAAACAGGGATGGCTACACCTTC. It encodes CASSQTNRDGYTF.

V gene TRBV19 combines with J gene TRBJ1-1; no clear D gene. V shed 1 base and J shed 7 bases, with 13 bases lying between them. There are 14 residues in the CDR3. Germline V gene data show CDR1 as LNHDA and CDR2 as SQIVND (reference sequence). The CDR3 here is CASSIAGSENEAFF. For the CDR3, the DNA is TGTGCCAGTAGTATAGCGGGTTCGGAGAATGAAGCTTTCTTT.

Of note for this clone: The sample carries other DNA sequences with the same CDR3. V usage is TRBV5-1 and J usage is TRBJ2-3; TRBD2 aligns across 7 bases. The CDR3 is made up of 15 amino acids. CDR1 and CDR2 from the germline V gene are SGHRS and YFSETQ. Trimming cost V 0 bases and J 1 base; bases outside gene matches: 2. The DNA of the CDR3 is TGCGCCAGCAGCTTGGCGGGGGGTGGCACAGATACGCAGTATTTT. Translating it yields CASSLAGGGTDTQYF.

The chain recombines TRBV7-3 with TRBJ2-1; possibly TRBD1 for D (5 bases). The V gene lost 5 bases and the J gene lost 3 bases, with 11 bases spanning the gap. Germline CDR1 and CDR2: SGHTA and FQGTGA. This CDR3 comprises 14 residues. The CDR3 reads CASSPQGDYNEQFF. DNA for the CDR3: TGTGCCAGCAGCCCCCAAGGGGACTACAATGAGCAGTTCTTC.

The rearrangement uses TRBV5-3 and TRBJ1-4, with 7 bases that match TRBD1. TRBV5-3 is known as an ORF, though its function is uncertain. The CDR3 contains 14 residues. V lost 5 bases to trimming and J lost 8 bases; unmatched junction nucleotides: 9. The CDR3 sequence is CARSSPTGYEKLFF. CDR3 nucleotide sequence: TGTGCCAGAAGTTCACCGACAGGGTACGAAAAACTGTTTTTT.

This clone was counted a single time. The CDR3 here is CASSSGLAGTNEQFF. DNA of the CDR3: TGCGCCAGCAGCTCGGGACTAGCGGGGACCAATGAGCAGTTCTTC. The V and J genes are TRBV5-1 and TRBJ2-1; 13 bases are a match to TRBD2. This CDR3 comprises 15 residues. J gave up 6 bases and V 3 bases, and 3 bases lay outside the gene matches. In germline, CDR1 is SGHRS, CDR2 YFSETQ.

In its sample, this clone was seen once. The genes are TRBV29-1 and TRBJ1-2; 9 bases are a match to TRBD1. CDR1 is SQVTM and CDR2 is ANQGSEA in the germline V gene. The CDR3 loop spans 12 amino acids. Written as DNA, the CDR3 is TGCACCACCGGGACAGGGATGGATGGCTACACCTTC. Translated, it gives CTTGTGMDGYTF.

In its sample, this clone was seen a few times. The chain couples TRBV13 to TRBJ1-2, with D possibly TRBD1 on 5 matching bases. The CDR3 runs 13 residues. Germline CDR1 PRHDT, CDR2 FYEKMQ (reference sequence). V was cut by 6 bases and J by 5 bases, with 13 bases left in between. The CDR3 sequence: CASSQPRGYGYTF. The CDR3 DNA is TGTGCCAGCAGTCAACCCCGGGGGTATGGCTACACCTTC.

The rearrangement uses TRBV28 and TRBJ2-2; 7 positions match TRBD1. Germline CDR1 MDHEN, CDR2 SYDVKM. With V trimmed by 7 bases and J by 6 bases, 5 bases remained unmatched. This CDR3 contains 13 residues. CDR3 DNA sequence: TGTGCCAGCACCAGGGGGATGGCCGGGGAGCTGTTTTTT. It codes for CASTRGMAGELFF. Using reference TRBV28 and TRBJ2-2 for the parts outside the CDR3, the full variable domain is DVKVTQSSRYLVKRTGEKVFLECVQDMDHENMFWYRQDPGLGLRLIYFSYDVKMKEKGDIPEGYSVSREKKERFSLILESASTNQTSMYLCASTRGMAGELFFGEGSRLTVL.

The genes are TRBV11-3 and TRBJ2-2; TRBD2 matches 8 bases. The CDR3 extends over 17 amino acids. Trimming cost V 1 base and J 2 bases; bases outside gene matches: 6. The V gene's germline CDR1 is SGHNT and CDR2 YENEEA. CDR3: CASSLGYTSGNTGELFF. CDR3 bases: TGTGCCAGCAGCTTAGGGTACACTAGCGGAAACACCGGGGAGCTGTTTTTT.

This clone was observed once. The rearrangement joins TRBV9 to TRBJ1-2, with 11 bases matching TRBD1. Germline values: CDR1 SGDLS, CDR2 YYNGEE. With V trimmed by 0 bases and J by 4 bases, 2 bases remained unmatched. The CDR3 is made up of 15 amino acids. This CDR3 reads CASSVGDRGAYGYTF. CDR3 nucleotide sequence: TGTGCCAGCAGCGTAGGGGACAGGGGGGCCTATGGCTACACCTTC.

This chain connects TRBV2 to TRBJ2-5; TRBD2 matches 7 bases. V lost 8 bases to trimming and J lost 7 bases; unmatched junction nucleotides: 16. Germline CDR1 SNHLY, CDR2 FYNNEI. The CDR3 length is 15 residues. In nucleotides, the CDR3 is TGTGCCAGCCGTCTTGGGCGGGGGTCGGCTAGGACCCAGTACTTC. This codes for CASRLGRGSARTQYF.

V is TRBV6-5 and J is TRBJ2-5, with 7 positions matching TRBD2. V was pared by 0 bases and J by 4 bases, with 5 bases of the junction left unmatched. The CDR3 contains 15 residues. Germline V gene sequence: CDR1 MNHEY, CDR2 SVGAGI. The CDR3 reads CASSYSSGGVETQYF. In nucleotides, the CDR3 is TGTGCCAGCAGTTACTCGAGTGGGGGGGTAGAGACCCAGTACTTC.

For the CDR3, the DNA is TGTGCCAGCAGCGTCGCTAGCGGGACTGTCGATGAGCAGTTCTTC. Encoded protein: CASSVASGTVDEQFF. V gene TRBV9 combines with J gene TRBJ2-1; the match to TRBD2 covers 9 bases. Germline lookup yields CDR1 SGDLS and CDR2 YYNGEE. The CDR3 runs to 15 residues. The trim removed 2 bases at V and 8 bases at J, leaving 8 bases unmatched.

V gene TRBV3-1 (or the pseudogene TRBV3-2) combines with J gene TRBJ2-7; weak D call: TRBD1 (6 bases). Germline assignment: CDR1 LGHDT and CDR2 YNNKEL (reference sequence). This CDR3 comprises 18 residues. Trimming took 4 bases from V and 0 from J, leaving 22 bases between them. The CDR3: CASSPGQPPKPSSYEQYF. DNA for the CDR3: TGTGCCAGCAGCCCAGGACAGCCCCCCAAACCGAGCTCCTACGAGCAGTACTTC.

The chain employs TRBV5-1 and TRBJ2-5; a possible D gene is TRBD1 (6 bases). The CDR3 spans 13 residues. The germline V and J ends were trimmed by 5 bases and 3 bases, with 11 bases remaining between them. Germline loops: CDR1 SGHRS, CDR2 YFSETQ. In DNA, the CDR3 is TGCGCCAGCAGGGGGGCCGCGGAAGAGACCCAGTACTTC. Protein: CASRGAAEETQYF.